The 20 T cell receptor beta chains below come from one sample, sequenced in a study of beta chain features in type 1 diabetes. Whole-study results and caveats: The study found moderately but significantly shorter TCRB CDR3s in all four CD4+ subsets of Type 1 diabetes patients.

Their recognized antigens are unknown. The authors reverse transcribed all of the isolated RNA, so sequencing captured expressed TCRB transcripts. Repertoires were generated with immunoSEQ multiplex PCR, while TCRdb's copy carries only in-frame clones and drops some. This sample carries about 660,000 clones, over 12% of them seen once, and the ten largest clones take 0.04%. Specimen: naive CD4+ T cells from blood. All receptors derive from a man aged 18 to 29 with type 1 diabetes.

The rearrangement links TRBV7-9 to TRBJ1-2; D gene uncertain. V gave up 5 bases and J gave up 2 bases, with 21 bases separating them. The germline CDR1 and CDR2 sequences are SEHNR and FQNEAQ (reference sequence). The CDR3 totals 17 residues. CDR3 bases: TGTGCCAGCAGCCCTATTCCACATCCGAAAGTGAACTATGGCTACACCTTC. Amino acids: CASSPIPHPKVNYGYTF.

The chain recombines TRBV28 with TRBJ2-3; D gene unclear. The CDR3 has 13 amino acids. The germline V gene has CDR1 MDHEN and CDR2 SYDVKM. The germline V and J ends were trimmed by 3 bases and 2 bases, with 6 bases remaining between them. CDR3 sequence reads: CASSFVFTDTQYF. CDR3 nucleotides: TGTGCCAGCAGTTTTGTCTTCACAGATACGCAGTATTTT.

This clone was found a few times. The rearrangement uses TRBV29-1 and TRBJ2-4; D possibly corresponds to TRBD1 (5 bases). Deletions cut 1 base from V and 7 bases from J, with 11 bases between. The CDR3 consists of 13 residues. The germline V gene has CDR1 SQVTM and CDR2 ANQGSEA. The CDR3: CSVEVGRANIQYF. CDR3 DNA: TGCAGCGTTGAAGTCGGCAGGGCCAACATTCAGTACTTC.

This clone has just a few counts. The CDR3 DNA sequence: TGTGCCAGCAGTGTGCGGGACAGAGGAGCTTTCTTT. This gives the protein CASSVRDRGAFF. The chain employs TRBV6-1 and TRBJ1-1; 7 bases map to TRBD1. CDR1 MNHNS and CDR2 SASEGT come from the germline V gene. The CDR3 contains 12 residues. Trimming cost V 4 bases and J 10 bases; bases outside gene matches: 6.

This clone appeared a few times. The V and J genes are TRBV28 and TRBJ2-5, with 9 bases that match TRBD2. Looked up from germline, CDR1 is MDHEN and CDR2 is SYDVKM. The CDR3 is 15 residues long. The trim removed 5 bases at V and 2 bases at J, leaving 6 bases unmatched. This CDR3 reads CASSPAGGNQETQYF. The CDR3 bases are TGTGCCAGCAGTCCGGCGGGGGGGAATCAAGAGACCCAGTACTTC.

A few counts support this clone. The chain has TRBV30 and TRBJ2-7; 7 positions agree with TRBD1. V shed 0 bases and J 4 bases; nucleotides not matched to a gene: 6. Germline V gives CDR1 GTSNPN, CDR2 SVGIG (reference sequence). CDR3 length: 14 amino acids. The CDR3 sequence is CAWSVPSRGYEQYF. The CDR3 coding sequence is TGTGCCTGGAGTGTACCCAGCAGGGGGTACGAGCAGTACTTC.

This clone was counted only a few times. This sequence joins TRBV6-1 and TRBJ1-1; D uncertain. Trimming removed 7 bases at V and 6 bases at J, with 21 bases between. The CDR3 loop spans 15 amino acids. CDR1 MNHNS and CDR2 SASEGT come from the germline V gene. CDR3 sequence: CASTPSLVGQPEAFF. CDR3 nucleotides: TGTGCCAGCACCCCTAGTCTCGTCGGCCAGCCTGAAGCTTTCTTT.

The gene calls are TRBV6-1 and TRBJ1-1; D is unresolved. V was cut by 11 bases and J by 1 base, with 8 bases left in between. The CDR3 runs 11 residues. Germline CDR1 and CDR2: MNHNS and SASEGT. CDR3 loop: CAGLQNTEAFF. The CDR3 coding sequence is TGTGCCGGGCTGCAGAACACTGAAGCTTTCTTT.

There are a few counts of this clone. The chain carries TRBV7-2 and TRBJ2-7; 10 nucleotides align to TRBD2. Germline V gene data show CDR1 as SGHTA and CDR2 as FQGNSA. V was pared by 3 bases and J by 4 bases, with 6 bases of the junction left unmatched. The length of the CDR3 is 15 residues. CDR3 residues: CASSFPWTSGYEQYF. DNA of the CDR3: TGTGCCAGCAGCTTCCCCTGGACTAGCGGATACGAGCAGTACTTC. Full variable domain (missing parts from reference TRBV7-2 and TRBJ2-7): GAGVSQSPSNKVTEKGKDVELRCDPISGHTALYWYRQSLGQGLEFLIYFQGNSAPDKSGLPSDRFSAERTGGSVSTLTIQRTQQEDSAVYLCASSFPWTSGYEQYFGPGTRLTVT.

The chain employs TRBV7-9 and TRBJ1-1, with D possibly matching TRBD1 (5 bases). The CDR3 loop spans 15 amino acids. V shed 5 bases and J shed 2 bases, with 15 bases lying between them. Germline V lookup: CDR1 SEHNR, CDR2 FQNEAQ (reference sequence). The CDR3: CASSPRTTDNTEAFF. CDR3 nucleotides: TGTGCCAGCAGCCCGCGAACGACAGACAACACTGAAGCTTTCTTT.

This clone was seen only a few times. This chain joins TRBV7-2 and TRBJ1-3; D not certain. The V gene's germline CDR1 is SGHTA and CDR2 FQGNSA. The CDR3 spans 13 residues. Trimming took off 5 bases at V and 4 bases at J, with 9 bases between the two ends. In nucleotides, the CDR3 is TGTGCCAGCAGCCCTTCTTGGGGAAACACCATATATTTT. Translated, it gives CASSPSWGNTIYF.

The chain joins TRBV5-4 to TRBJ1-1; maybe TRBD1 (6 bases). Looked up from germline, CDR1 is SGHNT and CDR2 is YYREEE (reference sequence). Trimming left V 4 bases short and J 5 bases short, with 18 bases between. The CDR3 covers 15 residues. The DNA of the CDR3 is TGTGCCAGCAGCCCGGAACGCAGGGGAGGGACTGAAGCTTTCTTT. This encodes CASSPERRGGTEAFF.

The chain couples TRBV11-2 to TRBJ2-1; D possibly matches TRBD1 or TRBD2 (5 bases each). Between the trimmed V and J ends, which lost 1 base and 6 bases, there was a span of 7 bases. The germline gives CDR1 SGHAT, CDR2 FQNNGV. The CDR3 consists of 13 residues. The CDR3 DNA reads TGTGCCAGCAGCTTAGGGGACCCCAATGAGCAGTTCTTC. Its protein is CASSLGDPNEQFF.

This clone was detected a few times. The chain uses TRBV28 and TRBJ2-5; possible D gene TRBD2, 7 bases. The ends were cut back, 4 bases at V and 3 bases at J, with 12 bases in the middle. The CDR3 is 14 residues long. The germline V gene has CDR1 MDHEN and CDR2 SYDVKM. This CDR3 is CASSWEGVEETQYF. DNA for the CDR3: TGTGCCAGCAGTTGGGAGGGGGTTGAAGAGACCCAGTACTTC.

About this clone itself: Distinct nucleotide sequences in the sample also encode this CDR3. The gene calls are TRBV19 and TRBJ2-1; 11 nucleotides match TRBD2. V gave up 4 bases and J gave up 4 bases; unmatched junction bases: 0. This CDR3 region has 14 residues. CDR1 and CDR2 from the germline V gene are LNHDA and SQIVND (reference sequence). The CDR3 here is CASSRLAGYNEQFF. The CDR3, as DNA: TGTGCCAGTAGTAGACTAGCGGGATACAATGAGCAGTTCTTC.

This rearrangement joins TRBV10-3 to TRBJ2-3; D is perhaps TRBD1 (6 bases). V lost 4 bases and J lost 4, with 12 bases in between. The V gene's germline CDR1 is ENHRY and CDR2 SYGVKD. This CDR3 has 14 amino acids. The CDR3 DNA sequence: TGTGCCATCAGTGGGGGGCCTGGGGCAGATACGCAGTATTTT. Protein product: CAISGGPGADTQYF.

This clone occurred a few times. This sequence joins TRBV5-4 and TRBJ2-1, with 13 bases aligning to TRBD2. Germline trimming cut 4 bases from V and 8 bases from J; bases unmatched to any gene: 6. The CDR3 totals 15 residues. Per the germline V gene, CDR1 is SGHNT and CDR2 is YYREEE (reference sequence). The CDR3 DNA follows: TGTGCCAGCAGCACTAGGACTAGCGGGAGTCATGAGCAGTTCTTC. Its translation is CASSTRTSGSHEQFF.

This clone has a handful of counts. The chain combines TRBV6-1 with TRBJ2-1, with D possibly matching TRBD1 (6 bases). Trimming left V 1 base short and J 4 bases short, with 11 bases between. Per germline, CDR1 MNHNS and CDR2 SASEGT. The CDR3 is made up of 15 amino acids. CDR3 protein: CASSEGDRFYNEQFF. The CDR3 nucleotides are TGTGCCAGCAGTGAAGGTGACAGGTTTTACAATGAGCAGTTCTTC.

The chain is built from TRBV9 and TRBJ1-6; 8 nucleotides agree with TRBD1. The V gene's germline CDR1 is SGDLS and CDR2 YYNGEE. The ends lost 3 bases at V and 10 bases at J; junction bases unmatched: 9. There are 15 residues in the CDR3. The CDR3 protein is CASSANRDRRSPLHF. The CDR3 coding sequence is TGTGCCAGCAGCGCAAACCGGGACAGGAGGTCACCCCTCCACTTT.

This clone came up a few times. This chain uses TRBV28 with TRBJ2-1, with D unclear. This CDR3 region has 15 residues. The germline CDR1 and CDR2 sequences are MDHEN and SYDVKM. Between the trimmed V and J ends, which lost 3 bases and 5 bases, there was a span of 14 bases. The CDR3 nucleotides read TGTGCCAGCAGTTTCCCCCCCGGCCTCGACAATGAGCAGTTCTTC. Translating it yields CASSFPPGLDNEQFF.